The 13 T cell receptor beta chains below all came from one sample that was sequenced in a study of blood T cell repertoires in COVID-19. Measured with immunoSEQ multiplex PCR; TCRdb has only the in-frame clones, and not every one. The data show some 200,000 clones, around 83% seen once. Sequenced material: peripheral blood. Source of these receptors: a woman aged 40 to 50 with acute or convalescent COVID-19.

The table lists this clone with many counts. This sequence joins TRBV5-1 and TRBJ2-1; 14 nucleotides match TRBD2. J was trimmed by 5 bases and V by 2 bases; bases with no gene match: 6. CDR3 length: 17 amino acids. The germline CDR1 and CDR2 sequences are SGHRS and YFSETQ. The CDR3 DNA follows: TGCGCCAGCAGCTTTTTCCAGACTAGCGGGGGGGACAATGAGCAGTTCTTC. Amino acids: CASSFFQTSGGDNEQFF.

CDR3 in DNA: TGTGCCAGCAGCTTTATGGGACACCTGAACACTGAAGCTTTCTTT. Protein: CASSFMGHLNTEAFF. This chain uses TRBV7-2 with TRBJ1-1; a possible D gene is TRBD1 (6 bases). This CDR3 is built from 15 residues. CDR1 is SGHTA and CDR2 is FQGNSA in the germline V gene. Trimming stripped 3 bases from V and 0 bases from J, with 11 bases between.

V and J are TRBV29-1 and TRBJ2-7; possible D gene TRBD2, 5 bases. The germline V gene has CDR1 SQVTM and CDR2 ANQGSEA. V was trimmed by 8 bases and J by 2 bases, leaving 13 bases between them. CDR3 size: 12 residues. The CDR3 loop reads CSHGEAAYEQYF. DNA of the CDR3: TGCAGCCACGGGGAAGCCGCCTACGAGCAGTACTTC.

V is TRBV28 and J is TRBJ2-7, with 9 bases aligning to TRBD1. This CDR3 spans 15 amino acids. With V trimmed by 7 bases and J by 3 bases, 10 bases remained unmatched. Germline V gene sequence: CDR1 MDHEN, CDR2 SYDVKM. The CDR3 DNA reads TGTGCCAGCACCTCGGCCGACAGGGGGGGCTACGAGCAGTACTTC. Encoded protein: CASTSADRGGYEQYF.

The V and J genes are TRBV24-1 and TRBJ1-2; 11 nucleotides agree with TRBD1. Germline V gene lookup returns CDR1 KGHDR and CDR2 SFDVKD. The ends lost 3 bases at V and 8 bases at J; junction bases unmatched: 7. This CDR3 has 15 residues. The CDR3 nucleotides are TGTGCCACCAGTGATCCCGGGACAGGGGGGGAAGGCTACACCTTC. This gives the protein CATSDPGTGGEGYTF.

The chain has TRBV5-6 and TRBJ1-3; TRBD1 aligns across 8 bases. The length of the CDR3 is 14 residues. The V gene's germline CDR1 is SGHDT and CDR2 YYEEEE. The trim removed 4 bases at V and 11 bases at J, leaving 11 bases unmatched. The CDR3 here is CASSTGGTGAAIYF. In DNA form, the CDR3 reads TGTGCCAGCAGCACCGGAGGGACAGGTGCCGCCATATATTTT.

The V call is TRBV28, the J call TRBJ2-7, with D possibly matching TRBD1 (6 bases). V was trimmed by 8 bases and J by 3 bases, leaving 26 bases between them. The CDR3 runs 17 residues. Germline V lookup: CDR1 MDHEN, CDR2 SYDVKM. The CDR3 is CASPPLIGRTAFYEQYF. Written as DNA, the CDR3 is TGTGCCAGCCCACCCCTTATCGGTAGGACAGCCTTCTACGAGCAGTACTTC.

This clone was picked up a small number of times. The genes are TRBV2 and TRBJ1-5; 10 bases map to TRBD1. The germline V gene has CDR1 SNHLY and CDR2 FYNNEI. Losses at the gene ends were 5 bases for V and 6 bases for J; bases not matched to a gene: 7. The CDR3 loop spans 15 amino acids. CDR3 DNA: TGTGCCAGCAGTCCTAGACAGGGGGCAATTCAGCCCCAGCATTTT. Its protein is CASSPRQGAIQPQHF.

The chain recombines TRBV29-1 with TRBJ2-7, with D possibly matching TRBD2 (5 bases). The CDR3 totals 14 residues. The V end lost 4 bases, the J end lost 5 bases, and 18 bases lay between the germline ends. Germline V CDR1 and CDR2: SQVTM, ANQGSEA. CDR3 in DNA: TGCAGCGTTGCGAGTTACCCGGGGAACGACGAGCAGTACTTC. Its translation: CSVASYPGNDEQYF.

The rearrangement links TRBV19 to TRBJ2-5; 9 bases are a match to TRBD2. V trimming: 7 bases; J trimming: 3 bases; junction bases outside the gene matches: 9. Germline values: CDR1 LNHDA, CDR2 SQIVND (reference sequence). CDR3 length equals 15 residues. CDR3 amino acids: CASNQRLADKETQYF. The CDR3 nucleotides read TGTGCCAGTAACCAACGACTAGCGGATAAAGAGACCCAGTACTTC.

The chain is built from TRBV5-8 and TRBJ1-2; a weak D match, TRBD1 (6 bases). The CDR3 covers 18 residues. V was cut by 3 bases and J by 2 bases, with 23 bases left in between. Germline-derived CDR1 and CDR2 are SGHTS and YDEGEE. For the CDR3, the DNA is TGTGCCAGCAGCTCCAACAAACTATGGACAGAGCTGAACTATGGCTACACCTTC. The encoded protein is CASSSNKLWTELNYGYTF.

This chain's CDR3 is CASSSDRGTEAFF. CDR3 nucleotides: TGTGCCAGCAGCTCGGACAGGGGCACTGAAGCTTTCTTT. The genes are TRBV7-3 and TRBJ1-1, with 9 bases fitting TRBD1. Germline values: CDR1 SGHTA, CDR2 FQGTGA. The V segment lost 4 bases and the J segment 4 bases; nucleotides outside the gene matches: 1. The CDR3 is 13 amino acids.

The chain couples TRBV11-2 to TRBJ2-7; weak D call: TRBD2 (5 bases). Trimming pared 7 bases from V and 3 bases from J, leaving 16 bases between. The CDR3 is 14 residues long. The germline CDR1 and CDR2 sequences are SGHAT and FQNNGV. CDR3 sequence (DNA): TGTGCCAGCATAAATAGGGCGAGCGGCTACGAGCAGTACTTC. Translating it yields CASINRASGYEQYF.